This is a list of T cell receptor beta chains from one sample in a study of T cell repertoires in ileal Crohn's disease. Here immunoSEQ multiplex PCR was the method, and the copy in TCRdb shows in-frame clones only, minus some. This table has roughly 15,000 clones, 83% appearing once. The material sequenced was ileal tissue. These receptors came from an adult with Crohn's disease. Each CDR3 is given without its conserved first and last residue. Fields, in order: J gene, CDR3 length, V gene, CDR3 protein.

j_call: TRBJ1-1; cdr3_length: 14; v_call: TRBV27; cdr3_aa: ASSLLSWDSGTEAF
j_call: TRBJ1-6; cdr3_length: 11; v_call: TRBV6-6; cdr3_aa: ASVPGVNSPLH
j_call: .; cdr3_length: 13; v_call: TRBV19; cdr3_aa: ASSIGAPSSYEQY
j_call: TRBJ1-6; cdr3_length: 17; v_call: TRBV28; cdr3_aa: ASSEGDHLGDRLHGPLH
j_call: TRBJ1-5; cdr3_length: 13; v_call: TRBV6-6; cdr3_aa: ASSSSGTGSQPQH
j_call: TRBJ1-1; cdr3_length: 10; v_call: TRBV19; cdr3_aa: ASSSGSTEAF
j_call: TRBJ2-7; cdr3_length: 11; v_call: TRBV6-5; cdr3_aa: ASSLQASYEQY
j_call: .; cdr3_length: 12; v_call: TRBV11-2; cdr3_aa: ASSLRGGRDEQY
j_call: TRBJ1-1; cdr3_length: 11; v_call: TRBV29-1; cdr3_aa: SVGRRANTEAF
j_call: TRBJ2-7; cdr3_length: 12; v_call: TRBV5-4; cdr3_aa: ASTPSSPPYEQY
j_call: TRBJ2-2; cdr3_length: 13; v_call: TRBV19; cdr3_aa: ASSQDRGGTGELF
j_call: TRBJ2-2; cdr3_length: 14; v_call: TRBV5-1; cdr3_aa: ASSLGNVQATGELF
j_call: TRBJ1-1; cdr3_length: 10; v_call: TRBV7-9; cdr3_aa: ASSFRDTEAF
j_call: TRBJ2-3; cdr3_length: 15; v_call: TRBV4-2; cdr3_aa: ASSQGTSSFQTDTQY
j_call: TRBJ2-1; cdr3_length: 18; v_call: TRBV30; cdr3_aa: AWMTTTPNRWGLAHNEQF
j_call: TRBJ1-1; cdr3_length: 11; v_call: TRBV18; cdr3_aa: ASSPDRKVEAF
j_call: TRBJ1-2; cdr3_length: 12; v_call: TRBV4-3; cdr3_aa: ASSLTGADYGYT
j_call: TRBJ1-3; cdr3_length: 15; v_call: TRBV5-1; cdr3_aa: ASSLDNPSGSGNTIY
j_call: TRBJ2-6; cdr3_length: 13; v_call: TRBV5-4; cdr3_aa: ASSLEGTGANVLT
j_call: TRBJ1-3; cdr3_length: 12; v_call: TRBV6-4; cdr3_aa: ATPILASGNTIY
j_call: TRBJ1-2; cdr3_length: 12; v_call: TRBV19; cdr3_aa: ASSRQGNNYGYT
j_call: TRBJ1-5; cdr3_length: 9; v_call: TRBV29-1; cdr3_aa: SAHEDQPQH
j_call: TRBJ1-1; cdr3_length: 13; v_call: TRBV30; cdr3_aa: AWRVHETGNTEAF
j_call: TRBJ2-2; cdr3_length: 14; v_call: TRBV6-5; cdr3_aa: ASSYGTLANTGELF
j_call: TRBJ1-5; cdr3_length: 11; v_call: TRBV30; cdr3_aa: AWSNRDDQPQH